This T cell receptor beta chain derives from a study of blood T cell repertoires in COVID-19. The wider study: Acute and convalescent COVID-19 specimens originated in the United States, Italy and Spain.

Source study methods: Amplification of reference gene primers provided the estimated nucleated cell counts. TCRdb's table, derived via immunoSEQ multiplex PCR, lists solely in-frame clones and lacks some. V and J calls and clone size are given by that table; D and trimming were obtained from the DNA. The sample shows more than 45,000 clones, around 90% of them seen only once. Sequenced: peripheral blood. This sequence was found in a human donor in a cohort sampled during active COVID-19.

Here the CDR3 reads CASSPGRANSGNTIYF. The CDR3 DNA reads TGTGCCAGCAGCCCCGGGCGGGCCAACTCTGGAAACACCATATATTTT. This chain links TRBV7-9 with TRBJ1-3; D remains ambiguous. With 5 bases removed from V and 0 bases from J, the gap between germline ends came to 14 bases. CDR3 length equals 16 residues. Looked up from germline, CDR1 is SEHNR and CDR2 is FQNEAQ (reference sequence).